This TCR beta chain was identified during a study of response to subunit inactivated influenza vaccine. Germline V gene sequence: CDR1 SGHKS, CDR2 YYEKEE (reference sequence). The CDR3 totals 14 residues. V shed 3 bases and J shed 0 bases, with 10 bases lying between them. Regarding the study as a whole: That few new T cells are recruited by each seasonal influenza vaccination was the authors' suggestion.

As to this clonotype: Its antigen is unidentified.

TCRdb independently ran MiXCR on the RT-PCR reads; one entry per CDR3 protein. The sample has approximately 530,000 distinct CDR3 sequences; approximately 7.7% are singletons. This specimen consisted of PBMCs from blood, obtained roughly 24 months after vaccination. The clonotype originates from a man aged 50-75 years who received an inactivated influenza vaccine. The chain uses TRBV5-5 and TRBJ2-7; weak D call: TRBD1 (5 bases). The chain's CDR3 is CASSSDSPSYEQYF. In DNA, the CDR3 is TGTGCCAGCAGCTCTGACAGTCCCTCCTACGAGCAGTACTTC. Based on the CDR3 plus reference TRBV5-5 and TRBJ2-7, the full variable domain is DAGVTQSPTHLIKTRGQQVTLRCSPISGHKSVSWYQQVLGQGPQFIFQYYEKEERGRGNFPDRFSARQFPNYSSELNVNALLLGDSALYLCASSSDSPSYEQYFGPGTRLTVT.